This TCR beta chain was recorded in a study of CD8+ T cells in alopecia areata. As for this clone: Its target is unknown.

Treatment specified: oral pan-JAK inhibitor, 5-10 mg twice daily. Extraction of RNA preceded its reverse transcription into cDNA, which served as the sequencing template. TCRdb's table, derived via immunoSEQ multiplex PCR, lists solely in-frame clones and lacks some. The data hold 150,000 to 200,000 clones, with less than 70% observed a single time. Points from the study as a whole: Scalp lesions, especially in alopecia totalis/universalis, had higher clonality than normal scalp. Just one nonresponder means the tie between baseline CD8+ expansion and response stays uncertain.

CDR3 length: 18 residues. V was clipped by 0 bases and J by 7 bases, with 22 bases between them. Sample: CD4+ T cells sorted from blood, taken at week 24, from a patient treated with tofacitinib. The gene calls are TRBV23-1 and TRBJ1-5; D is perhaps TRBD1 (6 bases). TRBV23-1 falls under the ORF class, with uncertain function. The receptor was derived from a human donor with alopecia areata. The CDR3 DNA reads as TGCGCCAGCAGTCAATCGACGGTCGGCAGGGGAACAGGGCAGCCCCAGCATTTT. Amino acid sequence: CASSQSTVGRGTGQPQHF.